This T cell receptor beta chain originates from a study of blood T cell repertoires in COVID-19. About the study: COVID-19 samples from acute and convalescent phases originated in the United States, Italy and Spain. From T cells, B-cell-depleted T cells, or PBMCs came the material, which was cDNA or gDNA.

Assay: immunoSEQ multiplex PCR; the TCRdb copy retains only in-frame clones and omits some. The profile covers roughly 230,000 clones, with approximately 85% appearing a single time and 5% to 6.5% taken by the ten largest. Trimming took off 4 bases at V and 3 bases at J, with 13 bases between the two ends. The CDR3 contains 14 residues. CDR1 MNHNY and CDR2 SVGAGI come from the germline V gene (reference sequence). The Seattle patients joined while their infection was active and were tracked longitudinally afterward. The receptor's source is a man aged 50 to 60 with COVID-19, enrolled during active disease. The chain combines TRBV6-6 with TRBJ2-7; the D gene is possibly TRBD1 (5 bases). The sample consisted of peripheral blood. The CDR3 sequence: CASSSTLDSYEQYF. The CDR3 bases are TGTGCCAGCAGTTCCACCTTAGACAGCTACGAGCAGTACTTC.